This T cell receptor (beta chain) comes out of a study of blood T cells in healthy people across ages. General study results and limits: Significant beta diversity loss was already apparent by age around 40, declining roughly linearly.

Primers used in a second PCR of about 6 to 12 cycles were a sample-barcoded 5' primer and a J-beta primer mix. Via MiXCR, TCRdb re-called the 5' RACE reads, giving one row per CDR3 protein. Of about 1.1 million distinct CDR3 sequences in the sample, more than 30% are singletons; the top ten hold about an eighth. With 6 bases removed from V and 6 bases from J, the gap between germline ends came to 9 bases. The CDR3 has 13 residues. CDR1 ENHRY and CDR2 SYGVKD come from the germline V gene. As to this clonotype: What it binds is unknown.

Sequencing used blood. The TCR comes from a man aged 18 to 29 in good health. The V and J genes are TRBV10-3 and TRBJ1-6; D call uncertain. CDR3 amino acids: CAIRVSSNSPLHF. For the CDR3, the DNA is TGTGCCATCAGGGTCAGTTCTAATTCACCCCTCCACTTT.